These T cell receptor beta chains were read from a single sample in a study of identical twins. One entry per CDR3 protein results from TCRdb running MiXCR on the 5' RACE reads. The data show 1.5 million to 2 million distinct CDR3 sequences, roughly a third seen once. Input material: cord blood. All receptors derive from a newborn girl in good health. Each CDR3 is given with its conserved first and last residue. Each record gives: D gene, J gene, V gene, clone size, CDR3 DNA, CDR3 protein. D genes are given only for firm matches. Not every row has a clone size; where given, it reads once, few, many or a size class.

TRBD1 | TRBJ1-2 | TRBV7-2 | - | TGTGCCAGCAGCCCCCGCTCCAGGGGGCGTTCTTATGGCTACACCTTC | CASSPRSRGRSYGYTF
TRBD2 | TRBJ2-1 | TRBV7-9 | - | TGTGCCAGCAGCCCCAAGGGGACTAGTCACCGCTACAATGAGCAGTTCTTC | CASSPKGTSHRYNEQFF
- | TRBJ2-7 | TRBV6-6 | - | TGTGCCAGCAGCCCTCAGGGCGGAACCTACAATGAGCAGTACTTC | CASSPQGGTYNEQYF
- | TRBJ2-7 | TRBV12-3/TRBV12-4 | few | TGTGCCAGCCGTCAACCTCCCTACGAGCAGTACTTC | CASRQPPYEQYF
- | TRBJ2-1 | TRBV12-3/TRBV12-4 | few | TGTGCCAGCAGTTTAGCGTTGGGCGGTGAGCAGTTCTTC | CASSLALGGEQFF
TRBD2 | TRBJ2-7 | TRBV3-1 | - | TGTGCCAGCAGCCAAGAGCGGGAGGCCCCCTACGAGCAGTACTTC | CASSQEREAPYEQYF
- | TRBJ2-2 | TRBV6-1 | - | TGTGCCAGCAGTGAATCGACCACCACCGGGGAGCTGTTTTTT | CASSESTTTGELFF
- | TRBJ2-1 | TRBV6-1 | few | TGTGCCAGCAGTTTGGAATCGGGAGCTTACAATGAGCAGTTCTTC | CASSLESGAYNEQFF
TRBD2 | TRBJ2-7 | TRBV20-1 | - | TGCAGTGCTGAACATTTCTGGGGGACTAGCGGTCCCGGCTCCTACGAGCAGTACTTC | CSAEHFWGTSGPGSYEQYF
- | TRBJ2-3 | TRBV6-6 | - | TGTGCCAGCGCAAAGGGTGGAGCAGATACGCAGTATTTT | CASAKGGADTQYF
TRBD2 | TRBJ2-3 | TRBV9 | many | TGTGCCAGCAGCGTAGGGACTAGCGGGGGCACAGATACGCAGTATTTT | CASSVGTSGGTDTQYF
- | TRBJ2-1 | TRBV2 | - | TGTGCCAGCAGTTTGGTGGCCCTTAGTGAGCAGTTCTTC | CASSLVALSEQFF
- | TRBJ2-1 | TRBV21-1 | few | TGTGCCAGCAGCAAGTGGTCCGGAGGAGGGGCAGGTTTGTTCAATGAGCAGTTCTTC | CASSKWSGGGAGLFNEQFF
- | TRBJ2-1 | TRBV30 | once | TGTGCCTGGAGTCGCCAGGACACATACCAAGAGACCCAGTTCTTC | CAWSRQDTYQETQFF
TRBD2 | TRBJ2-5 | TRBV7-9 | - | TGTGCCAGCAGCTTAGATTGGACTAGCGGGGTCCTGGAGACCCAGTACTTC | CASSLDWTSGVLETQYF
TRBD1 | TRBJ1-2 | TRBV20-1 | - | TGCAGTGCCGGCTATTACCGGGACAGGGTCGGCTACACCTTC | CSAGYYRDRVGYTF
- | TRBJ1-2 | TRBV20-1 | few | TGCAGTGCTAGAGAATCCTCAGGGAGTGGCTACACCTTC | CSARESSGSGYTF
- | TRBJ2-7 | TRBV29-1 | few | TGCAGCGTTGTCGGGTTGGGGGGCGAGCAGTACTTC | CSVVGLGGEQYF
TRBD2 | TRBJ2-7 | TRBV7-2 | few | TGTGCCAGCAGCTTATCGAGACTAGCGGGGGGGCCGGCGGCCTACGAGCAGTACTTC | CASSLSRLAGGPAAYEQYF
TRBD1 | TRBJ2-3 | TRBV13 | - | TGTGCCAGCAGCCGGACAGGGCCTCGCACAGATACGCAGTATTTT | CASSRTGPRTDTQYF
- | TRBJ2-5 | TRBV20-1 | few | TGCAGTGCTAGTGCGGGGGCAGAGACCCAGTACTTC | CSASAGAETQYF
- | TRBJ2-3 | TRBV21-1 | - | TGTGCCAGCAGCAAAGTAAACGGGGACAGTTCCACAGATACGCAGTATTTT | CASSKVNGDSSTDTQYF
- | TRBJ1-1 | TRBV11-2 | - | TGTGCCAGCAGCTTAGTGGGGCCTGCAGGAGGAGCTTTCTTT | CASSLVGPAGGAFF
- | TRBJ2-7 | TRBV12-3/TRBV12-4 | many | TGTGCCAGCAGTTTAGGGGCAGGGTATTCCTACGAGCAGTACTTC | CASSLGAGYSYEQYF
TRBD2 | TRBJ2-1 | TRBV6-6 | few | TGTGCCAGCTCCCCACTAGACCGGGGGGACAATGAGCAGTTCTTC | CASSPLDRGDNEQFF
- | TRBJ2-5 | TRBV29-1 | few | TGCAGCGTTGAAGACGAGGGCTTCTGGGGACGCAAGTACTTC | CSVEDEGFWGRKYF
- | TRBJ2-3 | TRBV21-1 | few | TGTGCCAGCAGCAACTGGGCGGACAGGGGGAGGGATACGCAGTATTTT | CASSNWADRGRDTQYF
- | TRBJ1-4 | TRBV11-2 | - | TGTGCCAGCAGCTTGGGCTGGCGGAGTGAAAAACTGTTTTTT | CASSLGWRSEKLFF
TRBD1 | TRBJ1-5 | TRBV5-6 | - | TGTGCCAGCAGCCGGACCGGGACAGGGGGAAATCAGCCCCAGCATTTT | CASSRTGTGGNQPQHF
- | TRBJ2-7 | TRBV4-2 | - | TGTGCCAGCAGCCATCCCGGGGGAACCTACGAGCAGTACTTC | CASSHPGGTYEQYF
TRBD2 | TRBJ2-5 | TRBV10-3 | - | TGTGCCATCAGTCGTGACGGGGGGGCTCGAGAGACCCAGTACTTC | CAISRDGGARETQYF
- | TRBJ1-1 | TRBV10-3 | few | TGTGCCATCAGTGATTCCCCGTGGGGTTCCACTGAAGCTTTCTTT | CAISDSPWGSTEAFF
TRBD2 | TRBJ2-5 | TRBV11-2 | - | TGTGCCAGCAGCTTCCGGACTAGGCCACAAGAGACCCAGTACTTC | CASSFRTRPQETQYF
TRBD2 | TRBJ2-1 | TRBV19 | - | TGTGCCAGTAGTACCGAACTAGCGGGAGAGCAGATCTTC | CASSTELAGEQIF
TRBD1 | TRBJ1-2 | TRBV9 | few | TGTGCCAGCAGCGGGGTAGGGACAGGGGGCTATGGCTACACCTTC | CASSGVGTGGYGYTF
- | TRBJ1-2 | TRBV25-1 | - | TGTGCCAGCAGTGAATGGTCTAACTATGGCTACACCTTC | CASSEWSNYGYTF
- | TRBJ2-3 | TRBV20-1 | few | TGCAGTGCTCCGCCCTCTCTGGAAGATACGCAGTATTTT | CSAPPSLEDTQYF
- | TRBJ2-7 | TRBV19 | - | TGTGCCAGTACCTGGGGGAGCTCCTACAATGAGCAGTACTTC | CASTWGSSYNEQYF
TRBD1 | TRBJ1-2 | TRBV5-6 | - | TGTGCCAGCAGCGCTACAGGGACAGGGTTTGGCTACACCTTC | CASSATGTGFGYTF
- | TRBJ2-1 | TRBV20-1 | - | TGCAGTGCCCCCGACGGGCATTACAATGAGCAGTTCTTC | CSAPDGHYNEQFF